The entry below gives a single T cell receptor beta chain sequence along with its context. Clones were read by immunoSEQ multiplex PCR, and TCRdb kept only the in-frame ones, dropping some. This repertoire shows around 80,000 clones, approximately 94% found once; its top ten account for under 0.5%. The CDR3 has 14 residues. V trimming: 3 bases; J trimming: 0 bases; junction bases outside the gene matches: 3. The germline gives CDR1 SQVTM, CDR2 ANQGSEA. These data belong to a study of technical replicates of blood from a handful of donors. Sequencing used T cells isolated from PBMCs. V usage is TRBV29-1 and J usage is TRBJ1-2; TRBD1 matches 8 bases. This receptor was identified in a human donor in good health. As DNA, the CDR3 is TGCAGCGTTGATGGGACAGGAACTAACTATGGCTACACCTTC. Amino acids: CSVDGTGTNYGYTF. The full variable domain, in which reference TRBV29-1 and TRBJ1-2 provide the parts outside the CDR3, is SAVISQKPSRDICQRGTSLTIQCQVDSQVTMMFWYRQQPGQSLTLIATANQGSEATYESGFVIDKFPISRPNLTFSTLTVSNMSPEDSSIYLCSVDGTGTNYGYTFGSGTRLTVV.